This T cell receptor beta chain was identified during a study of blood T cell repertoires in COVID-19. Study-wide background: Spain, Italy and the United States supplied samples that represented acute and convalescent COVID-19.

As originally analysed: Nucleated cell number was recorded as an estimate derived from reference gene primer amplification. TCRdb's table, derived via immunoSEQ multiplex PCR, lists solely in-frame clones and lacks some. That table gives V, J and clone size, and the DNA gave D and trimming. This sample has approximately 350,000 clones, with approximately 87% found just once. The junction had 9 bases not matched to a gene; V was cut back by 6 bases and J by 8 bases. Germline V CDR1 and CDR2: SEHNR, FQNEAQ (reference sequence). This CDR3 comprises 14 residues. The rearrangement links TRBV7-9 to TRBJ1-4; 7 nucleotides align to TRBD1. The sample comprised peripheral blood. The clonotype comes from a woman aged 50 to 60 with COVID-19, enrolled during active disease. CDR3 amino acids: CASSQGTVQEKLFF. The CDR3 DNA follows: TGTGCCAGCAGTCAAGGGACAGTTCAAGAAAAACTGTTTTTT.